This entry concerns a single T cell receptor beta chain. The antigen is not known. These data come from a study of long-term antiretroviral therapy in people with HIV. Whole-study results and caveats: Repertoires in HIV (unlike those of controls) had narrower CDR3 length ranges. Older ART regimens were possibly in use when the blood was collected between the mid-2000s and the late 2010s.

Version v3.0 of the immunoSEQ assay was performed at survey level. Clones were sequenced by immunoSEQ multiplex PCR, and TCRdb holds only the in-frame ones, with some missing. The sample yields about 23,000 clones, around 81% seen once. The CDR3 covers 14 residues. With 5 bases clipped from V and 14 bases from J, the junction kept 7 bases outside the gene matches. From germline, CDR1 is SEHNR and CDR2 FQNEAQ (reference sequence). Source: unsorted PBMCs, taken 1.6 years after starting antiretroviral therapy. The receptor was isolated from a man aged 35-49 years with HIV. V usage is TRBV7-9 and J usage is TRBJ2-1, with 15 bases aligning to TRBD2. The CDR3 sequence: CASSLVGLAGGKFF. CDR3 DNA: TGTGCCAGCAGCCTAGTGGGACTAGCGGGAGGAAAGTTCTTC.